The entry below gives a single T cell receptor beta chain sequence along with its context. Repertoires were generated with immunoSEQ multiplex PCR, while TCRdb's copy carries only in-frame clones and drops some. The sample yields approximately 180,000 clones, roughly 87% seen once. After removal of 5 bases from V and 6 bases from J, the junction contained 7 bases not matched to a gene. Germline V lookup: CDR1 LNHDA, CDR2 SQIVND (reference sequence). The CDR3 has 15 amino acids. These data are taken from a study of blood T cell repertoires in COVID-19. About the research overall: Spain, Italy and the United States supplied samples that represented acute and convalescent COVID-19.

Individuals drawn from about 26 US areas were about 18 to 89 years old. This rearrangement joins TRBV19 to TRBJ1-6; 7 nucleotides agree with TRBD1. The TCR originated in a human donor with acute COVID-19. The donor label of this sample is uncertain. Sequencing input: PBMCs or T cells enriched from blood (not recorded which). The CDR3 reads CASSLRDRLNSPLHF. As DNA, the CDR3 is TGTGCCAGTAGTCTCCGGGACAGACTTAATTCACCCCTCCACTTT. The full variable domain, its missing parts supplied by reference TRBV19 and TRBJ1-6, is DGGITQSPKYLFRKEGQNVTLSCEQNLNHDAMYWYRQDPGQGLRLIYYSQIVNDFQKGDIAEGYSVSREKKESFPLTVTSAQKNPTAFYLCASSLRDRLNSPLHFGNGTRLTVT.